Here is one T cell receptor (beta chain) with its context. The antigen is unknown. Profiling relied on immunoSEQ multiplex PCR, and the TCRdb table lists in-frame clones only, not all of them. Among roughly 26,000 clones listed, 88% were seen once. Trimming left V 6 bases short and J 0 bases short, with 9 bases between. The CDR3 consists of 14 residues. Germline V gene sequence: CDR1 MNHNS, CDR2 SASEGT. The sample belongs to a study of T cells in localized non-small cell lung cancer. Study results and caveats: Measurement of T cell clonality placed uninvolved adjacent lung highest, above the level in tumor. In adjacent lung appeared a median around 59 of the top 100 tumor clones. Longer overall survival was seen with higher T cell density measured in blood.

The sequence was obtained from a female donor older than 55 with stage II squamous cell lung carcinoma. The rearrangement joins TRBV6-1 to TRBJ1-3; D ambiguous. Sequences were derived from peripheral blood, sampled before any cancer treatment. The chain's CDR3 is CASRTDLSGNTIYF. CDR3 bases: TGTGCCAGCAGAACGGATCTCTCTGGAAACACCATATATTTT.